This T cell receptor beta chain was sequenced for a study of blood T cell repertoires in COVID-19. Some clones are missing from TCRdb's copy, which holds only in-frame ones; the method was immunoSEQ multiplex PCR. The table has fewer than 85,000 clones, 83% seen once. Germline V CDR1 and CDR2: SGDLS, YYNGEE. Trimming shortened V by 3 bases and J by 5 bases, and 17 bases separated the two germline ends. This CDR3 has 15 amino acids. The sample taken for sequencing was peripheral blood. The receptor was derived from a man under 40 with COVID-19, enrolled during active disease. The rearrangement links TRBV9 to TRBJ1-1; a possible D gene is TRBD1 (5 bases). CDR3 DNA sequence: TGTGCCAGCAGCGCCGCGCGGGGGGTCGATACTGAAGCTTTCTTT. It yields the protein CASSAARGVDTEAFF.